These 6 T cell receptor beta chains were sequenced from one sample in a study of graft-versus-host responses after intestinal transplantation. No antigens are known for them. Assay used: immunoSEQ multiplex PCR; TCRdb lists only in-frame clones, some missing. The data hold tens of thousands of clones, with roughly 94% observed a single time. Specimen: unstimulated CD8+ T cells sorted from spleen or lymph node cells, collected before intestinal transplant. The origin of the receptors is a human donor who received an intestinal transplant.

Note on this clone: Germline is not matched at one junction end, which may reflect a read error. The CDR3, as DNA: TGTGCCAGCAGCTTTCAGGACATCGCCTTC. This codes for CASSFQDIAF. The V gene is TRBV7-9, the J gene TRBJ1-2; possibly TRBD1 for D (5 bases). Per the germline V gene, CDR1 is SEHNR and CDR2 is FQNEAQ (reference sequence). The CDR3 consists of 10 residues.

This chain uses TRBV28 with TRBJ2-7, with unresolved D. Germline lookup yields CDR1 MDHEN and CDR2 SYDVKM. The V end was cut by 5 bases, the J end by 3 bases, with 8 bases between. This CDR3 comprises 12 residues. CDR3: CASSNEDYEQYF. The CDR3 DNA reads TGTGCCAGCAGTAACGAGGACTACGAGCAGTACTTC.

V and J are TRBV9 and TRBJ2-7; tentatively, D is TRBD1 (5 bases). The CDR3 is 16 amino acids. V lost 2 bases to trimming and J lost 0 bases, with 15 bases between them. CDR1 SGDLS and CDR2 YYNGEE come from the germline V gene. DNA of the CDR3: TGTGCCAGCAGCGTTTCCGACAGCTCTTTCTCCTACGAGCAGTACTTC. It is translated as CASSVSDSSFSYEQYF. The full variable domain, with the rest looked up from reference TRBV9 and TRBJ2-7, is DSGVTQTPKHLITATGQRVTLRCSPRSGDLSVYWYQQSLDQGLQFLIQYYNGEERAKGNILERFSAQQFPDLHSELNLSSLELGDSALYFCASSVSDSSFSYEQYFGPGTRLTVT.

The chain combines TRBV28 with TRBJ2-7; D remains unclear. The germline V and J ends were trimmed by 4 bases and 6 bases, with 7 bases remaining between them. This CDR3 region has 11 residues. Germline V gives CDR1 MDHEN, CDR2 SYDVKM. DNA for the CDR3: TGTGCCAGCAGTTCCGGCGGCGAGCAGTACTTC. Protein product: CASSSGGEQYF.

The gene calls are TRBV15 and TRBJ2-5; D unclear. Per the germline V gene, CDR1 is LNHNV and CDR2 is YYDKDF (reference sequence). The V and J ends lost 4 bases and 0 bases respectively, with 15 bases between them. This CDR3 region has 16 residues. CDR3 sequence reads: CATSMPSVRYQETQYF. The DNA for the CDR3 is TGTGCCACCAGCATGCCGTCCGTGAGGTACCAAGAGACCCAGTACTTC.

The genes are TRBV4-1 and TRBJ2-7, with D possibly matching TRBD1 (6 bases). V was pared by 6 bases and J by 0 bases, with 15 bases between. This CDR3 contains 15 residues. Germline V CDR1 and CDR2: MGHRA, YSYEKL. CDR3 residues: CASRDGQLSSYEQYF. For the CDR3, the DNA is TGCGCCAGCAGAGACGGACAGCTGAGCTCCTACGAGCAGTACTTC.